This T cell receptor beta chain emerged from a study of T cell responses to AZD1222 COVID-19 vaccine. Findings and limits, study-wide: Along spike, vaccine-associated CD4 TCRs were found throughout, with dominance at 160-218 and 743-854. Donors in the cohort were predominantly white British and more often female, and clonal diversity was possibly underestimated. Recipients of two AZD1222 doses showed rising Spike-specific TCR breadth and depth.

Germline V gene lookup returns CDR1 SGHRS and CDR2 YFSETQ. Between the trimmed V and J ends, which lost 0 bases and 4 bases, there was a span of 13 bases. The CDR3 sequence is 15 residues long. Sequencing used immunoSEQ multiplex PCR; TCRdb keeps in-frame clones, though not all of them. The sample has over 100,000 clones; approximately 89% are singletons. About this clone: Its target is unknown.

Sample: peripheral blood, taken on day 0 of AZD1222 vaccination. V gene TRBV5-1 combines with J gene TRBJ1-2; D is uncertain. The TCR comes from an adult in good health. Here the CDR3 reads CASSLAEVEIYGYTF. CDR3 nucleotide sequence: TGCGCCAGCAGCTTGGCCGAGGTGGAGATCTATGGCTACACCTTC.